These 20 T cell receptor beta chains were all obtained from the same sample, sequenced in a study of blood T cell repertoires in COVID-19. Using immunoSEQ multiplex PCR, the repertoire was profiled, and TCRdb retains in-frame clones only, with some absent. Among fewer than 700,000 clones listed, approximately 88% were seen once. Sequencing was carried out using peripheral blood. The origin of the receptors is a woman in her forties or fifties with COVID-19, enrolled during active disease.

The rearrangement links TRBV2 to TRBJ1-2; D call uncertain. V lost 7 bases, J lost 4 bases, and 16 bases lay in between. The CDR3 covers 14 residues. Germline V gene data show CDR1 as SNHLY and CDR2 as FYNNEI. The CDR3 region has the DNA TGTGCCAGCAAATTTCTCCAAGAGGGCTATGGCTACACCTTC. The encoded protein is CASKFLQEGYGYTF.

This chain links TRBV6-6 with TRBJ1-5; D is unresolved. The CDR3 runs to 13 residues. Trimming shortened V by 2 bases and J by 4 bases, and 6 bases separated the two germline ends. Germline CDR1 MNHNY, CDR2 SVGAGI (reference sequence). DNA of the CDR3: TGTGCCAGCAGTTACGGGCCTAATCAGCCCCAGCATTTT. Protein sequence: CASSYGPNQPQHF.

This clone was found a few times. The J gene is TRBJ2-7, the V gene TRBV5-1, with 12 bases matching TRBD2. The CDR3 extends over 14 amino acids. Trimming took 6 bases from V and 4 from J; bases not matched to a gene: 5. Germline V gives CDR1 SGHRS, CDR2 YFSETQ. CDR3 amino acids: CASKGGTSGYEQYF. DNA of the CDR3: TGCGCCAGCAAGGGCGGGACTAGCGGGTACGAGCAGTACTTC.

V is TRBV10-1 and J is TRBJ1-1, with 7 bases lining up with TRBD1. The trim removed 2 bases at V and 3 bases at J, leaving 9 bases unmatched. The CDR3 runs 16 residues. Per the germline V gene, CDR1 is WNHNN and CDR2 is SYGVQD (reference sequence). CDR3 sequence reads: CASSEGGFGQDTEAFF. As DNA, the CDR3 is TGCGCCAGCAGTGAGGGAGGCTTCGGACAGGACACTGAAGCTTTCTTT.

The V and J genes are TRBV19 and TRBJ1-5; TRBD1 matches at 10 bases. Germline V gives CDR1 LNHDA, CDR2 SQIVND (reference sequence). This CDR3 is built from 15 residues. Here the CDR3 reads CSTTAGTGDGQPQHF. CDR3 DNA: TGTTCAACGACGGCCGGGACAGGGGACGGTCAGCCCCAGCATTTT. The full variable domain, with the rest looked up from reference TRBV19 and TRBJ1-5, is DGGITQSPKYLFRKEGQNVTLSCEQNLNHDAMYWYRQDPGQGLRLIYYSQIVNDFQKGDIAEGYSVSREKKESFPLTVTSAQKNPTAFYLCSTTAGTGDGQPQHFGDGTRLSIL.

This clone was detected only a few times. The rearrangement joins TRBV6-2 or TRBV6-3 to TRBJ1-2; D is undetermined. V lost 4 bases and J 3 bases, leaving 15 bases between the germline ends. Germline lookup yields CDR1 MNHEY and CDR2 SVGEGT. The CDR3 is 15 amino acids. The CDR3 DNA reads as TGTGCCAGCAGTTTGGACTTACCAAGGGACTATGGCTACACCTTC. As protein: CASSLDLPRDYGYTF.

This chain joins TRBV6-5 and TRBJ1-1; no clear D gene. This CDR3 has 14 amino acids. Germline V gene sequence: CDR1 MNHEY, CDR2 SVGAGI. V gave up 4 bases and J gave up 5 bases, with 14 bases separating them. The CDR3 loop is CASSSTAVRTEAFF. The CDR3 region has the DNA TGTGCCAGCAGTTCCACAGCCGTTAGGACTGAAGCTTTCTTT.

V is TRBV19 and J is TRBJ2-6, with TRBD1 identical over 10 bases. Germline CDR1 and CDR2: LNHDA and SQIVND (reference sequence). Trimming at V came to 5 bases and at J to 1 base, leaving 8 bases not matched to a gene. The CDR3 extends over 18 amino acids. The CDR3 spells CASSPMTGGGSGANVLTF. The CDR3 region has the DNA TGTGCCAGTAGTCCTATGACAGGGGGCGGATCTGGGGCCAACGTCCTGACTTTC. The full variable domain, its missing parts supplied by reference TRBV19 and TRBJ2-6, is DGGITQSPKYLFRKEGQNVTLSCEQNLNHDAMYWYRQDPGQGLRLIYYSQIVNDFQKGDIAEGYSVSREKKESFPLTVTSAQKNPTAFYLCASSPMTGGGSGANVLTFGAGSRLTVL.

V and J are TRBV10-1 and TRBJ1-1; D is perhaps TRBD1 (5 bases). CDR3 length: 15 amino acids. CDR1 is WNHNN and CDR2 is SYGVQD in the germline V gene (reference sequence). The germline V and J ends were trimmed by 0 bases and 4 bases, with 12 bases remaining between them. For the CDR3, the DNA is TGCGCCAGCAGTGAGTCGGGAAGGGGAGGCACTGAAGCTTTCTTT. Amino acid sequence: CASSESGRGGTEAFF.

This chain joins TRBV7-9 and TRBJ2-1; 8 nucleotides align to TRBD2. The germline CDR1 and CDR2 sequences are SEHNR and FQNEAQ (reference sequence). This CDR3 is 15 amino acids long. V lost 4 bases and J lost 8; bases outside the gene matches: 10. The CDR3 reads CASSWAGGLSDEQFF. DNA for the CDR3: TGTGCCAGCAGCTGGGCGGGGGGCCTCTCGGATGAGCAGTTCTTC. The full variable domain, in which reference TRBV7-9 and TRBJ2-1 provide the parts outside the CDR3, is DTGVSQNPRHKITKRGQNVTFRCDPISEHNRLYWYRQTLGQGPEFLTYFQNEAQLEKSRLLSDRFSAERPKGSFSTLEIQRTEQGDSAMYLCASSWAGGLSDEQFFGPGTRLTVL.

This chain joins TRBV10-3 and TRBJ2-1, with TRBD2 matching 10 bases. There are 17 residues in the CDR3. Trimming took 6 bases from V and 5 from J; bases not matched to a gene: 13. Per germline, CDR1 ENHRY and CDR2 SYGVKD. The CDR3 spells CAIRPSGGPEIHNEQFF. CDR3 in DNA: TGTGCCATCAGACCTAGCGGGGGCCCGGAAATCCACAATGAGCAGTTCTTC.

V usage is TRBV15 and J usage is TRBJ1-6; 7 bases fit TRBD1. The CDR3 consists of 14 residues. The germline V gene has CDR1 LNHNV and CDR2 YYDKDF (reference sequence). With 2 bases clipped from V and 13 bases from J, the junction kept 8 bases outside the gene matches. The CDR3 region is CATSRSGTASPLHF. In DNA form, the CDR3 reads TGTGCCACCAGCAGATCGGGGACAGCGAGTCCCCTCCACTTT. Full variable domain (outside the CDR3, taken from reference TRBV15 and TRBJ1-6): DAMVIQNPRYQVTQFGKPVTLSCSQTLNHNVMYWYQQKSSQAPKLLFHYYDKDFNNEADTPDNFQSRRPNTSFCFLDIRSPGLGDTAMYLCATSRSGTASPLHFGNGTRLTVT.

The chain recombines TRBV6-5 with TRBJ2-7, with D possibly TRBD2 on 5 matching bases. CDR3 size: 13 residues. Germline V gene data show CDR1 as MNHEY and CDR2 as SVGAGI. The ends were cut back, 7 bases at V and 5 bases at J, with 15 bases in the middle. The CDR3 is CASIQSGSNEQYF. The CDR3 DNA reads as TGTGCCAGCATTCAATCGGGGTCCAACGAGCAGTACTTC.

The chain links TRBV5-1 to TRBJ2-3, with 8 bases fitting TRBD1. The CDR3 loop spans 15 amino acids. The germline V gene has CDR1 SGHRS and CDR2 YFSETQ. The V and J ends lost 5 bases and 5 bases, in that order; junction bases with no gene match: 10. CDR3 sequence: CASSFQGQEKDTQYF. The CDR3 DNA reads TGCGCCAGCAGTTTCCAGGGACAGGAGAAAGATACGCAGTATTTT.

This clone was detected only once. The V gene is TRBV27, the J gene TRBJ2-2; D call uncertain. The germline V gene has CDR1 MNHEY and CDR2 SMNVEV (reference sequence). The CDR3 has 13 residues. V shed 3 bases and J shed 1 base, with 3 bases lying between them. The CDR3: CASSFQNTGELFF. The CDR3 coding sequence is TGTGCCAGCAGTTTTCAGAACACCGGGGAGCTGTTTTTT.

V usage is TRBV5-1 and J usage is TRBJ2-6, with D uncertain. The CDR3 is 16 amino acids. Germline CDR1 and CDR2: SGHRS and YFSETQ. Trimming stripped 0 bases from V and 0 bases from J, with 7 bases between. The CDR3 protein is CASSLVQSSGANVLTF. For the CDR3, the DNA is TGCGCCAGCAGCTTGGTGCAGTCCTCTGGGGCCAACGTCCTGACTTTC.

The chain has TRBV3-1 (or the pseudogene TRBV3-2) and TRBJ2-5; D unresolved. Germline V gene lookup returns CDR1 LGHDT and CDR2 YNNKEL (reference sequence). V was trimmed by 2 bases and J by 1 base, leaving 14 bases between them. The CDR3 extends over 16 amino acids. The CDR3 sequence is CASSQSLRAFQETQYF. The CDR3 coding sequence is TGTGCCAGCAGCCAATCTCTAAGAGCGTTCCAAGAGACCCAGTACTTC.

The rearrangement joins TRBV6-5 to TRBJ1-6, with 7 bases aligning to TRBD1. This CDR3 spans 14 amino acids. Trimming took 2 bases from V and 10 from J; bases not matched to a gene: 5. Germline CDR1 is MNHEY and CDR2 is SVGAGI. CDR3 sequence (DNA): TGTGCCAGCAGTTACAGAAACAGGGGATCACCCCTCCACTTT. Translation: CASSYRNRGSPLHF.

The chain couples TRBV19 to TRBJ2-7; tentative D call: TRBD2 (7 bases). Between the trimmed V and J ends, which lost 1 base and 4 bases, there was a span of 11 bases. The length of the CDR3 is 14 residues. The germline V gene encodes CDR1 LNHDA and CDR2 SQIVND (reference sequence). The CDR3 region is CASSIGRGPYEQYF. The CDR3, as DNA: TGTGCCAGTAGTATAGGGCGGGGGCCGTACGAGCAGTACTTC.

The rearrangement uses TRBV2 and TRBJ1-4, with 11 bases matching TRBD1. Trimming at V came to 3 bases and at J to 4 bases, leaving 7 bases not matched to a gene. The CDR3 consists of 17 residues. Germline V gene sequence: CDR1 SNHLY, CDR2 FYNNEI. The CDR3 region is CASSDWDRGLGNEKLFF. As DNA, the CDR3 is TGTGCCAGCAGTGACTGGGACAGGGGGTTGGGTAATGAAAAACTGTTTTTT.